This T cell receptor (beta chain) was found in a study of cytomegalovirus exposure and HLA in healthy donors. Overall study context: Approximately 180 million T cells yielded 90 million to 130 million unique TCR beta sequences in earlier analysis. Clustering assigned 70% to 90% of the roughly 430 genotyped donors to the Caucasian-associated ancestry cluster. HLA-typed donors were the source of about 85 million unique TCRs, which an early data release held.

Unmatched junction bases numbered 2, after V lost 1 base and J lost 4 bases. The length of the CDR3 is 14 residues. Germline CDR1 is SGHAT and CDR2 is FQNNGV. Amplification used 60 Vbeta primers and 13 Jbeta primers. Sequencing was performed with immunoSEQ multiplex PCR; in TCRdb, only in-frame clones are kept and a portion is missing. The data hold 150,000 to 200,000 clones, with roughly four fifths observed a single time. J is TRBJ2-5 and V is TRBV11-2, with 8 bases fitting TRBD2. This clonotype was sampled from a woman between 50 and 59 years old in good health and CMV-seronegative. Sequencing was performed on PBMCs. CDR3 in DNA: TGTGCCAGCAGCTTAGGGGCGGGAGGAGAGACCCAGTACTTC. This codes for CASSLGAGGETQYF. The variable domain in full, completed from reference TRBV11-2 and TRBJ2-5, reads EAGVAQSPRYKIIEKRQSVAFWCNPISGHATLYWYQQILGQGPKLLIQFQNNGVVDDSQLPKDRFSAERLKGVDSTLKIQPAKLEDSAVYLCASSLGAGGETQYFGPGTRLLVL.